This T cell receptor beta chain emerged from a study of T cell responses to AZD1222 COVID-19 vaccine. As to this clone: Its antigen is currently unknown.

The table came from immunoSEQ multiplex PCR; TCRdb's copy has only in-frame clones and leaves some out. This table has more than 100,000 clones, about 91% appearing once. Trimming at V came to 5 bases and at J to 0 bases, leaving 5 bases not matched to a gene. Germline CDR1 and CDR2: SGHTA and FQGTGA. The CDR3 has 16 residues. Whole-study results and caveats: Nearly half of spike-specific TCRs reportedly target variant regions that are unmutated in the B.1.351 and B.1.1.7 variants.

The sample consisted of peripheral blood, taken on day 0 of AZD1222 vaccination. The chain is built from TRBV7-3 and TRBJ2-3; TRBD2 aligns across 10 bases. The source of this sequence is an adult in good health. As DNA, the CDR3 is TGTGCCAGCAGCCCCGTTAGCGGGGGGAGCACAGATACGCAGTATTTT. Amino acids: CASSPVSGGSTDTQYF.